These T cell receptor beta chains were read from a single sample in a study of T cell responses to AZD1222 COVID-19 vaccine. Assay used: immunoSEQ multiplex PCR; TCRdb lists only in-frame clones, some missing. The repertoire consists of 90,000 to 110,000 clones, with around 90% occurring once and the leading ten covering about 5%. The starting material was peripheral blood, obtained on day 0 of AZD1222 vaccination. The receptors derive from an adult in good health. Each CDR3 is given with its conserved first and last residue.

CDR3	V	J
CSVVLAGRDTHNYGYTF	TRBV29-1	TRBJ1-2
CASSSPPDGGAPRTDTQYF	TRBV7-2	TRBJ2-3
CASTILANQETQYF	TRBV5-6	TRBJ2-5
CASSLGNTGELFF	TRBV7-9	TRBJ2-2
CASSFQGTTNEKLFF	TRBV27	TRBJ1-4
CASSEVRGETQYF	TRBV2	TRBJ2-5
CASSLFYRLNQPQHF	TRBV28	TRBJ1-5
CASSSKTGTLAGEQYF	TRBV19	TRBJ2-7
CASSQPKRTGGVGTDTQYF	TRBV7-9	TRBJ2-3
CATSDTADSYNEQFF	TRBV24-1	TRBJ2-1
CASSLDQRSDTQYF	TRBV28	TRBJ2-3
CASSESPSGNTIYF	TRBV2	TRBJ1-3
CASSLGGETYGYTF	TRBV5-1	TRBJ1-2
CAWSPGRGSETQYF	TRBV30	TRBJ2-5
CASKLLGQTTEAFF	TRBV28	TRBJ1-1
CASSQPGAPYNEQFF	TRBV3-1/TRBV3-2	TRBJ2-1
CASSKAYSLATPIHSNQPQHF	TRBV21-1	TRBJ1-5
CAWSSGARQPQHF	TRBV30	TRBJ1-5
CASSYSLDRAHIQYF	TRBV6-2/TRBV6-3	TRBJ2-4
CAWKMDTDTQYF	TRBV30	TRBJ2-3
CASSLRGQETQYF	TRBV27	TRBJ2-5
CASSRPGLRYTF	TRBV12-3/TRBV12-4	TRBJ1-2
CASGSSGTDTQYF	TRBV12-5	TRBJ2-3
CASSLVGGTEAFF	TRBV12-3/TRBV12-4	TRBJ1-1
CASSPSGGLSYNEQFF	TRBV7-2	TRBJ2-1
CASSPRQGSGSWYEQYF	TRBV7-2	TRBJ2-7
CASTPRATSGRASLNTGELFF	TRBV27	TRBJ2-2
CASSTGRTSGANVLTF	TRBV7-9	TRBJ2-6
CASSTAGQATNEKLFF	TRBV6-6	TRBJ1-4
CASLSLAEKLFF	TRBV2	TRBJ1-4
CASSLTGGPTPGYTF	TRBV7-2	TRBJ1-2
CASSHRGPGANVLTF	TRBV28	TRBJ2-6
CASSEEGEGVPYEQYF	TRBV10-2	TRBJ2-7
CASSLGVALRNEQFF	TRBV7-8	TRBJ2-1
CASSASGPYTGELFF	TRBV5-4	TRBJ2-2
CASSQDSGGALYGYTF	TRBV3-1/TRBV3-2	TRBJ1-2
CASSIGTGNEKLFF	TRBV6-6	TRBJ1-4
CAISEGSGNEQFF	TRBV10-3	TRBJ2-1
CASKSQRGSIMKGGHGYTF	TRBV27	TRBJ1-2
CASSVDGDPRPQHF	TRBV9	TRBJ1-5
CASSLTQRGGFTDTQYF	TRBV21-1	TRBJ2-3
CASSPLGQGNTEAFF	TRBV18	TRBJ1-1
CASSPGPGSKAFF	TRBV28	TRBJ1-1
CATSDSAGASTDTQYF	TRBV24-1	TRBJ2-3
CASSEENPHTGELFF	TRBV2	TRBJ2-2
CASRIGIHPYNEQFF	TRBV27	TRBJ2-1
CAISESRGRGAHTEAFF	TRBV10-3	TRBJ1-1
CASSVSAGGPFSYEQYF	TRBV9	TRBJ2-7
CAIRPGQGKEDYGYTF	TRBV10-3	TRBJ1-2
CASSLTGPRNTIYF	TRBV5-8	TRBJ1-3
CASSPPWNYGYTF	TRBV18	TRBJ1-2
CASSSSGEVNEQFF	TRBV2	TRBJ2-1
CASSKVGMQPQHF	TRBV21-1	TRBJ1-5
CSVEDIQGDYGYTF	TRBV29-1	TRBJ1-2
CASSDSSGGPDTQYF	TRBV6-4	TRBJ2-3